The 25 T cell receptor beta chains reported below all come from one sample, sequenced in a study of response to subunit inactivated influenza vaccine (dated by TCRdb to the late 2010s). Libraries came from RT-PCR. The listed sequencing device is Illumina HiSeq 2500. Starting from the raw public reads, TCRdb applied fastp trimming at Q25, assembled clones with MiXCR and retained in-frame beta chains. One record per CDR3 amino acid sequence lists the most common genes and DNA. The sample profile shows hundreds of thousands of distinct CDR3 sequences; about 15% of them were found once. The ten largest clones take up approximately 10% of the sample. The specimen comprised PBMCs from blood, sampled roughly 12 days after vaccination. These receptors were obtained from a man aged 50 to 60 who received an inactivated influenza vaccine. Donor details come from another sample of the same person, matched by shared clones.

A few counts support this clonotype. The gene calls are TRBV4-2 and TRBJ2-7, with 10 positions matching TRBD2. This CDR3 region has 16 residues. CDR1 is LGHNA and CDR2 is YNFKEQ in the germline V gene. V shed 1 base, J shed 2 bases, and the junction held 5 bases outside the gene matches. The DNA for the CDR3 is TGTGCCAGCAGCCAAGCCGCTAGCGGGAGACCCTACGAGCAGTACTTC. Amino acid sequence: CASSQAASGRPYEQYF.

This chain uses TRBV7-2 with TRBJ2-5; the match to TRBD1 covers 8 bases. The CDR3 totals 17 residues. CDR1 is SGHTA and CDR2 is FQGNSA in the germline V gene. Trimming at V came to 3 bases and at J to 4 bases, leaving 13 bases not matched to a gene. The CDR3 coding sequence is TGTGCCAGCAGCTTTCAGCCGAGGACAGGGCGATTAGAGACCCAGTACTTC. It yields the protein CASSFQPRTGRLETQYF.

This clonotype was observed a handful of times. This chain uses TRBV12-3 or TRBV12-4 with TRBJ2-7; 10 bases align to TRBD1. This CDR3 spans 14 amino acids. V was clipped by 3 bases and J by 4 bases; unmatched bases: 3. The CDR3 here is CASSFWDRGYEQYF. CDR3 DNA: TGTGCCAGCAGTTTTTGGGACAGGGGTTACGAGCAGTACTTC.

The rearrangement joins TRBV6-1 to TRBJ1-4, with 9 bases fitting TRBD1. Losses at the gene ends were 5 bases for V and 7 bases for J; bases not matched to a gene: 8. The CDR3 consists of 15 residues. CDR1 is MNHNS and CDR2 is SASEGT in the germline V gene. CDR3 bases: TGTGCCAGCAGTCCTGCGGGACAGGGCGGTGAAAAACTGTTTTTT. It yields the protein CASSPAGQGGEKLFF.

This clonotype was seen a few times. The J gene is TRBJ1-6, the V gene TRBV20-1, with D hard to call. V was trimmed by 8 bases and J by 9 bases, leaving 20 bases between them. The V gene's germline CDR1 is DFQATT and CDR2 SNEGSKA (reference sequence). This CDR3 is built from 14 residues. The CDR3 DNA reads as TGCAGTCTTCAACGGGCCAAGCCCAGTTCACCCCTCCACTTT. Translation gives CSLQRAKPSSPLHF.

This clonotype came up a few times. The chain combines TRBV5-1 with TRBJ2-3, with D perhaps TRBD2 (5 bases). The germline V gene encodes CDR1 SGHRS and CDR2 YFSETQ. The V gene lost 2 bases and the J gene lost 4 bases, with 11 bases spanning the gap. The CDR3 covers 14 residues. The CDR3 DNA reads as TGCGCCAGCAGCTTTTGGGGAGAGTCAGATACGCAGTATTTT. Amino acids: CASSFWGESDTQYF.

V is TRBV9 and J is TRBJ2-1; 7 bases match TRBD1. The germline CDR1 and CDR2 sequences are SGDLS and YYNGEE. V lost 4 bases and J lost 8; bases outside the gene matches: 12. The CDR3 contains 15 residues. This CDR3 is CASSLNPDRIHEQFF. CDR3 sequence (DNA): TGTGCCAGCAGCCTTAATCCGGACAGGATCCATGAGCAGTTCTTC.

This clonotype occurred a few times. V and J are TRBV6-4 and TRBJ2-7, with D possibly called TRBD1 or TRBD2 (5 bases each). Per germline, CDR1 MRHNA and CDR2 SNTAGT. V was pared by 4 bases and J by 7 bases, with 26 bases between. The CDR3 has 17 amino acids. CDR3 bases: TGTGCCAGCAGTGTCCTTGGGACCACTACGGACGGAGGTGAGCAGTACTTC. It is translated as CASSVLGTTTDGGEQYF.

The chain combines TRBV20-1 with TRBJ1-5, with D perhaps TRBD1 (5 bases). This CDR3 has 12 amino acids. Trimming stripped 3 bases from V and 7 bases from J, with 10 bases between. The V gene's germline CDR1 is DFQATT and CDR2 SNEGSKA (reference sequence). This CDR3 is CSARPRGQPQHF. The CDR3 DNA is TGCAGTGCTAGGCCCCGGGGGCAGCCCCAGCATTTT.

The chain is built from TRBV7-9 and TRBJ2-5; D gene uncertain. Germline CDR1 and CDR2: SEHNR and FQNEAQ (reference sequence). The CDR3 has 16 amino acids. Trimming took 5 bases from V and 9 from J, leaving 25 bases between them. CDR3 region: CASSPPFRTAIGSQYF. The CDR3 bases are TGTGCCAGCAGCCCGCCCTTCCGGACGGCTATTGGGTCCCAGTACTTC.

V usage is TRBV6-2 or TRBV6-3 and J usage is TRBJ1-5; D is perhaps TRBD1 (5 bases). The CDR3 is made up of 15 amino acids. V dropped 2 bases and J dropped 7 bases, with 15 bases sitting between them. Germline CDR1 MNHEY, CDR2 SVGEGT. CDR3 sequence reads: CASSYGSGIGQPQHF. As DNA, the CDR3 is TGTGCCAGCAGTTACGGTTCAGGGATCGGACAGCCCCAGCATTTT.

The V and J genes are TRBV12-3 or TRBV12-4 and TRBJ1-2, with 8 bases identical to TRBD1. The CDR3 extends over 13 amino acids. Unmatched junction bases numbered 2, after V lost 5 bases and J lost 3 bases. CDR3 in DNA: TGTGCCAGCAGTGGACAGGGAGACTATGGCTACACCTTC. This gives the protein CASSGQGDYGYTF.

The rearrangement links TRBV5-1 to TRBJ2-1, with D perhaps assigned TRBD1 or TRBD2 (5 bases each). Trimming stripped 4 bases from V and 7 bases from J, with 12 bases between. The CDR3 spans 13 residues. Per germline, CDR1 SGHRS and CDR2 YFSETQ. CDR3 loop: CASSPDGGNEQFF. The CDR3, as DNA: TGCGCCAGCAGCCCGGATGGGGGAAATGAGCAGTTCTTC.

The gene calls are TRBV12-3 or TRBV12-4 and TRBJ2-1; D gene uncertain. The CDR3 spans 13 residues. V was pared by 4 bases and J by 3 bases, with 7 bases between. The CDR3 region is CASSSLVYNEQFF. The CDR3 DNA follows: TGTGCCAGCAGTTCGTTAGTCTACAATGAGCAGTTCTTC.

This clonotype was observed a handful of times. The V gene is TRBV4-1, the J gene TRBJ2-3; D is undetermined. This CDR3 has 13 residues. The germline V gene has CDR1 MGHRA and CDR2 YSYEKL. The germline V and J ends were trimmed by 2 bases and 0 bases, with 3 bases remaining between them. The CDR3 nucleotides are TGCGCCAGCAGCCAACAGAGCACAGATACGCAGTATTTT. The encoded protein is CASSQQSTDTQYF.

V is TRBV9 and J is TRBJ2-1, with D possibly matching TRBD2 (7 bases). The CDR3 runs to 17 residues. CDR1 SGDLS and CDR2 YYNGEE come from the germline V gene. V lost 0 bases and J lost 9, with 22 bases in between. The CDR3 sequence: CASSVAPWGGAVGEQFF. CDR3 bases: TGTGCCAGCAGCGTAGCCCCATGGGGGGGCGCGGTTGGTGAGCAGTTCTTC.

There are a few counts of this clonotype. The genes are TRBV5-1 and TRBJ2-3; the match to TRBD2 covers 9 bases. This CDR3 has 17 amino acids. From germline, CDR1 is SGHRS and CDR2 YFSETQ. The V and J ends lost 4 bases and 0 bases, in that order; junction bases with no gene match: 9. The chain's CDR3 is CASSTRPSGESTDTQYF. As DNA, the CDR3 is TGCGCCAGCAGCACCCGCCCTAGCGGGGAAAGCACAGATACGCAGTATTTT.

The sample holds a few counts of this clonotype. The rearrangement uses TRBV6-2 or TRBV6-3 and TRBJ2-2; TRBD1 might be the D (6 bases). This CDR3 spans 14 amino acids. Germline values: CDR1 MNHEY, CDR2 SVGEGT. V was clipped by 4 bases and J by 7 bases, with 13 bases between them. The CDR3 loop is CASSFQQGIGELFF. CDR3 in DNA: TGTGCCAGCAGTTTCCAACAGGGTATCGGGGAGCTGTTTTTT.

The chain couples TRBV5-1 to TRBJ1-1, with 7 bases that match TRBD1. J lost 7 bases, V lost 4 bases, and 7 bases had no gene match. The CDR3 consists of 13 residues. Germline V CDR1 and CDR2: SGHRS, YFSETQ. The CDR3 spells CASSQGQAVEAFF. The CDR3 coding sequence is TGCGCCAGCAGCCAAGGACAGGCGGTTGAAGCTTTCTTT.

This clonotype turned up a few times. This chain connects TRBV5-1 to TRBJ2-5, with TRBD2 matching over 11 bases. Per germline, CDR1 SGHRS and CDR2 YFSETQ. The V segment lost 4 bases and the J segment 3 bases; nucleotides outside the gene matches: 8. This CDR3 comprises 16 residues. The CDR3: CASSPGTSGHEETQYF. CDR3 in DNA: TGCGCCAGCAGCCCGGGGACTAGCGGACATGAAGAGACCCAGTACTTC.

The chain recombines TRBV6-4 with TRBJ2-3; D unresolved. Germline CDR1 is MRHNA and CDR2 is SNTAGT. CDR3 length: 16 amino acids. The V end was cut by 7 bases, the J end by 4 bases, with 21 bases between. Here the CDR3 reads CASTTPLGRSPDTQYF. The CDR3 nucleotides are TGTGCCAGCACCACCCCTCTGGGTAGGTCCCCAGATACGCAGTATTTT.

The chain joins TRBV19 to TRBJ1-5; D perhaps matches TRBD1 (5 bases). V was cut by 0 bases and J by 6 bases, with 6 bases left in between. CDR1 is LNHDA, CDR2 SQIVND, per germline (reference sequence). The CDR3 length is 13 residues. The CDR3 spells CASSIEGTQPQHF. The CDR3 nucleotides are TGTGCCAGTAGTATAGAAGGGACTCAGCCCCAGCATTTT. Full variable domain (missing parts from reference TRBV19 and TRBJ1-5): DGGITQSPKYLFRKEGQNVTLSCEQNLNHDAMYWYRQDPGQGLRLIYYSQIVNDFQKGDIAEGYSVSREKKESFPLTVTSAQKNPTAFYLCASSIEGTQPQHFGDGTRLSIL.

CDR3 in DNA: TGTGCCAGCAGCCTAAGCGACTGGACAGATACGCAGTATTTT. The encoded protein is CASSLSDWTDTQYF. The chain has TRBV27 and TRBJ2-3; D uncertain. From germline, CDR1 is MNHEY and CDR2 SMNVEV (reference sequence). V was cut by 6 bases and J by 3 bases, with 13 bases left in between. This CDR3 contains 14 residues.

Only one count was recorded for this clonotype. The chain recombines TRBV4-2 with TRBJ2-5; 9 bases align to TRBD2. The ends lost 0 bases at V and 5 bases at J; junction bases unmatched: 7. Germline-derived CDR1 and CDR2 are LGHNA and YNFKEQ. The CDR3 has 16 amino acids. The CDR3: CASSQDRVAGVETQYF. The CDR3 bases are TGTGCCAGCAGCCAAGATAGGGTAGCGGGGGTTGAGACCCAGTACTTC.

This clonotype has more than one count but fewer than ten. This rearrangement joins TRBV19 to TRBJ1-5, with 10 nucleotides matching TRBD1. This CDR3 has 14 residues. Germline trimming cut 7 bases from V and 9 bases from J; bases unmatched to any gene: 9. The germline V gene has CDR1 LNHDA and CDR2 SQIVND (reference sequence). Written as DNA, the CDR3 is TGTGCCAGTACCCTCGGACAGGGGGTCCGGCCCCAGCATTTT. Translation gives CASTLGQGVRPQHF.